The present TCR beta chain was sequenced within a study of T-cell memory formation after mild COVID-19. The CDR3 totals 10 residues. Germline-derived CDR1 and CDR2 are MNHNY and SVGAGI (reference sequence). Trimming left V 9 bases short and J 6 bases short, with 9 bases between. TCRdb re-analysed the 5' RACE reads in MiXCR, keeping a single row per CDR3 protein. Of about 250,000 distinct CDR3 sequences listed, 16% are singletons. This clonotype was found once. The antigen is undetermined. Whole-study results and caveats: Detection of some responders pre-infection suggested pre-existing cross-reactive memory T cells participated.

The chain uses TRBV6-6 and TRBJ2-7; TRBD2 is a possible D gene (6 bases). The clonotype was recovered from a man younger than 35 who had mild COVID-19 (a few samples of this study predate the infection). Cell type and time point are not known. Sequenced material: PBMCs or a T cell subset sorted from them (not recorded which). In DNA form, the CDR3 reads TGTGCCAGTAAGGAGGGCGAGCAGTACTTC. It codes for CASKEGEQYF.